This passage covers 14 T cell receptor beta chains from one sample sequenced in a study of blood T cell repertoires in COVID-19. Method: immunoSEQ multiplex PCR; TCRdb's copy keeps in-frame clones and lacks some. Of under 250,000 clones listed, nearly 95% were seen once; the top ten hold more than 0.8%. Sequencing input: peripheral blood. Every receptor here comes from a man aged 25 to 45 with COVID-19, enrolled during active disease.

Here the CDR3 reads CASSPRTASYEQYF. CDR3 in DNA: TGTGCCAGCAGCCCCAGGACAGCTTCCTACGAGCAGTACTTC. The V and J genes are TRBV7-9 and TRBJ2-7; D may be TRBD1 (6 bases). Germline assignment: CDR1 SEHNR and CDR2 FQNEAQ (reference sequence). The CDR3 covers 14 residues. Trimming stripped 5 bases from V and 1 base from J, with 12 bases between. Using reference TRBV7-9 and TRBJ2-7 for the parts outside the CDR3, the full variable domain is DTGVSQNPRHKITKRGQNVTFRCDPISEHNRLYWYRQTLGQGPEFLTYFQNEAQLEKSRLLSDRFSAERPKGSFSTLEIQRTEQGDSAMYLCASSPRTASYEQYFGPGTRLTVT.

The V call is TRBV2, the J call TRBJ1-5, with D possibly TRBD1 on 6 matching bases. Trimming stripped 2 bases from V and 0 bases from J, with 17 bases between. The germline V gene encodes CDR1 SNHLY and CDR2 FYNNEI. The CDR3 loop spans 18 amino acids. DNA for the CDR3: TGTGCCAGCAGTGAACGGCTTGGGGGCGGAGTTAGCAATCAGCCCCAGCATTTT. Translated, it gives CASSERLGGGVSNQPQHF.

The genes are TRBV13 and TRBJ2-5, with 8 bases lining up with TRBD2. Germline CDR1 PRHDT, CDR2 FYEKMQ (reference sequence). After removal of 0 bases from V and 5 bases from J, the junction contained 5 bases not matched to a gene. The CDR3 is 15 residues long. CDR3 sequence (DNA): TGTGCCAGCAGCTTAGGAACCCCGGGGGGGGAGACCCAGTACTTC. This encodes CASSLGTPGGETQYF. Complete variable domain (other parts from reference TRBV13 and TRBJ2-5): AAGVIQSPRHLIKEKRETATLKCYPIPRHDTVYWYQQGPGQDPQFLISFYEKMQSDKGSIPDRFSAQQFSDYHSELNMSSLELGDSALYFCASSLGTPGGETQYFGPGTRLLVL.

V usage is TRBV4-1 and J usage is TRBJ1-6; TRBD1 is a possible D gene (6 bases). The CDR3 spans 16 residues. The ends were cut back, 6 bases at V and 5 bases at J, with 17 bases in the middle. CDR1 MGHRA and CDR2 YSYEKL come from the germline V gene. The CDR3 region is CASRRTVGANNSPLHF. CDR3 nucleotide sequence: TGCGCCAGCAGGCGTACAGTGGGGGCTAATAATTCACCCCTCCACTTT.

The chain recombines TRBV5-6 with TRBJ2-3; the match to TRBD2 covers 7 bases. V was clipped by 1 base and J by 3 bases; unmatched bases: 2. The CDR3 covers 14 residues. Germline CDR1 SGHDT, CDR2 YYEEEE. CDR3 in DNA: TGTGCCAGCAGCTTGCAGGGAGGGACAGATACGCAGTATTTT. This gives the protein CASSLQGGTDTQYF.

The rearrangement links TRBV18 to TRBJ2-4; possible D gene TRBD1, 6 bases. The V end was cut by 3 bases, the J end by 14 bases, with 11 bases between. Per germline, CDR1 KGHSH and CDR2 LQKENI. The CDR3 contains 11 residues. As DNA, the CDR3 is TGTGCCAGCTCACCGGGCAACAGGGAGTACTTC. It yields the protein CASSPGNREYF.

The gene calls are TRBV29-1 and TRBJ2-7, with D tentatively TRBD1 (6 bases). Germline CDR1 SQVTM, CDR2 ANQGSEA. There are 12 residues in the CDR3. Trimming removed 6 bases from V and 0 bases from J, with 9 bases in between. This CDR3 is CSVKDSSYEQYF. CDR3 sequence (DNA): TGCAGCGTAAAGGACAGCTCCTACGAGCAGTACTTC.

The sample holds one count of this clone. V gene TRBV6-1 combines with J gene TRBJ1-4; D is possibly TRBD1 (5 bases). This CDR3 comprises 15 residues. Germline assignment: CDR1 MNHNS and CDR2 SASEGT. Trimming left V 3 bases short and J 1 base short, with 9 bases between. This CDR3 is CASSDGGGTNEKLFF. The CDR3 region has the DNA TGTGCCAGCAGTGACGGGGGGGGAACTAATGAAAAACTGTTTTTT.

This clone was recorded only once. DNA of the CDR3: TGTGCCAGCAGCCCGTTAGAACAGGGCTTTGGAAACACCATATATTTT. Protein product: CASSPLEQGFGNTIYF. V and J are TRBV3-1 (or the pseudogene TRBV3-2) and TRBJ1-3, with a tentative D call TRBD1 (6 bases). The ends were cut back, 4 bases at V and 3 bases at J, with 16 bases in the middle. The CDR3 runs 16 residues. CDR1 is LGHDT, CDR2 YNNKEL, per germline (reference sequence).

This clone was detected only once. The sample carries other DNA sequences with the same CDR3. The CDR3 DNA is TGTGCCAGCTCACCGCAGGGGGACACTGAAGCTTTCTTT. Translating it yields CASSPQGDTEAFF. The J gene is TRBJ1-1, the V gene TRBV18, with 7 bases fitting TRBD1. The CDR3 sequence is 13 residues long. J gave up 3 bases and V 3 bases, and 1 base lay outside the gene matches. Looked up from germline, CDR1 is KGHSH and CDR2 is LQKENI.

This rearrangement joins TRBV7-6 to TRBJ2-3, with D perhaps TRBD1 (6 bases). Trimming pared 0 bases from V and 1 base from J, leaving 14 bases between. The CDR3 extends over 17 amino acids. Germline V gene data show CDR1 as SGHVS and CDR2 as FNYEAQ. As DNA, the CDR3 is TGTGCCAGCAGCTTAGCGACTGGGACAAAAGGCACAGATACGCAGTATTTT. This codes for CASSLATGTKGTDTQYF. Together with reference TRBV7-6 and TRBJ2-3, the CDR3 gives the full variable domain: GAGVSQSPRYKVTKRGQDVALRCDPISGHVSLYWYRQALGQGPEFLTYFNYEAQQDKSGLPNDRFSAERPEGSISTLTIQRTEQRDSAMYRCASSLATGTKGTDTQYFGPGTRLTVL.

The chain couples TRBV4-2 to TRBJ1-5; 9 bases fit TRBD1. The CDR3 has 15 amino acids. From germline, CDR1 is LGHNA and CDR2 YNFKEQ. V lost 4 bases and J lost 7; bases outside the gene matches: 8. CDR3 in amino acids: CASSRSRDREQPQHF. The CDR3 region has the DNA TGTGCCAGCAGCCGGAGCCGGGACAGGGAACAGCCCCAGCATTTT.

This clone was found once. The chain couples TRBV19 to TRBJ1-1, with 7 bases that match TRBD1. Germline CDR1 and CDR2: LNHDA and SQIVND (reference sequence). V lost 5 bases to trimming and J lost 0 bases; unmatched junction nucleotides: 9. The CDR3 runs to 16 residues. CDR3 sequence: CASSVRDRAMNTEAFF. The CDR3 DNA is TGTGCCAGTAGTGTCCGGGACAGAGCTATGAACACTGAAGCTTTCTTT.

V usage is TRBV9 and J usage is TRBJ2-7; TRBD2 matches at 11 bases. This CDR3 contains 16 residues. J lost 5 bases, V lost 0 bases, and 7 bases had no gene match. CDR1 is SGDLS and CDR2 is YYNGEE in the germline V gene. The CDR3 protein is CASSVAPSGGSNEQYF. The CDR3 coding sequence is TGTGCCAGCAGCGTAGCCCCTAGCGGGGGGTCGAACGAGCAGTACTTC.